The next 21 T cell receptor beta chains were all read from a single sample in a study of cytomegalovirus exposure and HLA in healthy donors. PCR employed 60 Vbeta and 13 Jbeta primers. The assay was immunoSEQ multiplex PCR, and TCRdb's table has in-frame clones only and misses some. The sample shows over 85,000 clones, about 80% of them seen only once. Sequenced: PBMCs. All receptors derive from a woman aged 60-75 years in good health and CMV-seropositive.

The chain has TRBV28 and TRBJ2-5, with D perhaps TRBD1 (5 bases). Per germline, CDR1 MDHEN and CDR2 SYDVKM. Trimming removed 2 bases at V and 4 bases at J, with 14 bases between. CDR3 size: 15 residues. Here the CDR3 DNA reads TGTGCCAGCAGTTTAAGGGGATCCCGTGGAGAGACCCAGTACTTC. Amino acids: CASSLRGSRGETQYF.

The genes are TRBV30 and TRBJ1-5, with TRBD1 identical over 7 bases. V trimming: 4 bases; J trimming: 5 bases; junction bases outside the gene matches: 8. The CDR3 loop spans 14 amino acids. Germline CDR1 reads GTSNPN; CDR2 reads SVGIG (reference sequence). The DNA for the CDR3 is TGTGCCTGGACAAAGGTCAGGGGGGATCAGCCCCAGCATTTT. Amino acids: CAWTKVRGDQPQHF. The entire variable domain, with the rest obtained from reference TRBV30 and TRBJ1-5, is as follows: SQTIHQWPATLVQPVGSPLSLECTVEGTSNPNLYWYRQAAGRGLQLLFYSVGIGQISSEVPQNLSASRPQDRQFILSSKKLLLSDSGFYLCAWTKVRGDQPQHFGDGTRLSIL.

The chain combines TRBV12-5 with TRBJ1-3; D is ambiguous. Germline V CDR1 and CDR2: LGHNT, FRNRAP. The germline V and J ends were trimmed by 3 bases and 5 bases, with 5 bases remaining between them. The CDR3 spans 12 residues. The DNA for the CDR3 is TGTGCTAGTGGTTTTTATAGAAACACCATATATTTT. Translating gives CASGFYRNTIYF.

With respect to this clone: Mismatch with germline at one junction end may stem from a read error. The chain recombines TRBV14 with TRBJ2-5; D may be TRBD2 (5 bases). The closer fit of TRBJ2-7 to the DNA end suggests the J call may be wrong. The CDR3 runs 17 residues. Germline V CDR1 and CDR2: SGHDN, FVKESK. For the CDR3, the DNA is TGTGCCAGCAGCAAAGACCTAAGTCCGGGGTACACTTACGAGCAGTACTTC. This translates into CASSKDLSPGYTYEQYF.

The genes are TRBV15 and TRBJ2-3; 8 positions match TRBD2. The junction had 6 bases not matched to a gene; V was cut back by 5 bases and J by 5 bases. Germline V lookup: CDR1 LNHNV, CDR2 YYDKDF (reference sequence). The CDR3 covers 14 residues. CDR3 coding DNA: TGTGCCACCAGCGGCGGACTAGCCCAAGATACGCAGTATTTT. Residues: CATSGGLAQDTQYF.

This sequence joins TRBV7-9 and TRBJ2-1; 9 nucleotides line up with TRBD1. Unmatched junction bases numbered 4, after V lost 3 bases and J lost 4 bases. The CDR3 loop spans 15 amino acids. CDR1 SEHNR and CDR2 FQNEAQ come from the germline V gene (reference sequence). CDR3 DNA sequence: TGTGCCAGCAGCTTTGGACAGGGGATATACAATGAGCAGTTCTTC. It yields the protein CASSFGQGIYNEQFF.

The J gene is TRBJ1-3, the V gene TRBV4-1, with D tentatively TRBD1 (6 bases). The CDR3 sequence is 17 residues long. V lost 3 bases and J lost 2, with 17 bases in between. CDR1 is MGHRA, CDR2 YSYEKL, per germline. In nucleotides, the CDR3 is TGCGCCAGCAGCCAGGCCCCCATAACAGGGACTGGAAACACCATATATTTT. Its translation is CASSQAPITGTGNTIYF.

The CDR3 loop is CASSPQRKTQYF. The DNA of the CDR3 is TGTGCCAGCAGCCCGCAGCGGAAGACCCAGTACTTC. The chain combines TRBV7-2 with TRBJ2-5, with D possibly being TRBD2 (5 bases). This CDR3 has 12 residues. V was cut by 5 bases and J by 6 bases, with 10 bases left in between. Germline V CDR1 and CDR2: SGHTA, FQGNSA.

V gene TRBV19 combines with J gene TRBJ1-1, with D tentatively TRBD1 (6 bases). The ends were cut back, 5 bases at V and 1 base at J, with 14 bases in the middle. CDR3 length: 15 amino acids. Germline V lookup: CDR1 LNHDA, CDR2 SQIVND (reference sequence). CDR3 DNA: TGTGCCAGTAGTTCACGGACAGCAGCGAACACTGAAGCTTTCTTT. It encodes CASSSRTAANTEAFF.

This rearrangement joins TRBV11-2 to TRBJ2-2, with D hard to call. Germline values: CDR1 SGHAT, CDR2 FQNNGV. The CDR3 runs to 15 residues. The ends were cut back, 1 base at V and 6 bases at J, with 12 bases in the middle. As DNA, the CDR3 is TGTGCCAGCAGCTTAGGTCGCAGATTCTCCGGGGAGCTGTTTTTT. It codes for CASSLGRRFSGELFF.

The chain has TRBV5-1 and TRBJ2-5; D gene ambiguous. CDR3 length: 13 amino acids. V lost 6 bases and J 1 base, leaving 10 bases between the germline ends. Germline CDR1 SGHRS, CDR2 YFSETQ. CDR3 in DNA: TGCGCCAGCACCCTGGGCACCCAAGAGACCCAGTACTTC. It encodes CASTLGTQETQYF. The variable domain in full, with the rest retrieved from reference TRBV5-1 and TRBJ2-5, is KAGVTQTPRYLIKTRGQQVTLSCSPISGHRSVSWYQQTPGQGLQFLFEYFSETQRNKGNFPGRFSGRQFSNSRSEMNVSTLELGDSALYLCASTLGTQETQYFGPGTRLLVL.

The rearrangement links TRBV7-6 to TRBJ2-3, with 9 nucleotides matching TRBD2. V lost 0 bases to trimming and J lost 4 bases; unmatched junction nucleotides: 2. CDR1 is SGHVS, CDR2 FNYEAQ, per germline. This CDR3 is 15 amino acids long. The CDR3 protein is CASSLAASGADTQYF. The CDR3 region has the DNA TGTGCCAGCAGCTTAGCGGCTAGCGGGGCAGATACGCAGTATTTT.

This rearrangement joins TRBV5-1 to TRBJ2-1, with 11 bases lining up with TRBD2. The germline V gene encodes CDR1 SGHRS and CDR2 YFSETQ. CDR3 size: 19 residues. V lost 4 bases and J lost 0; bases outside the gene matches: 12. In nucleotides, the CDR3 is TGCGCCAGCAGCCTAAAACTAGCGGGAGCCCCCAACTCCTACAATGAGCAGTTCTTC. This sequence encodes CASSLKLAGAPNSYNEQFF.

The CDR3 protein is CAWSAGLDEQFF. The CDR3 region has the DNA TGTGCCTGGAGTGCAGGACTAGATGAGCAGTTCTTC. The V and J genes are TRBV30 and TRBJ2-1; 7 bases map to TRBD2. Germline V lookup: CDR1 GTSNPN, CDR2 SVGIG (reference sequence). The CDR3 consists of 12 residues. After removal of 1 base from V and 8 bases from J, the junction contained 2 bases not matched to a gene.

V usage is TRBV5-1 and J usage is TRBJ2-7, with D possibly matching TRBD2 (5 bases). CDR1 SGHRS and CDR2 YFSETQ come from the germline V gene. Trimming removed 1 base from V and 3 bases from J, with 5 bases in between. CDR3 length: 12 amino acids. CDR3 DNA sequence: TGCGCCAGCAGCTTGCGGGGCTACGAGCAGTACTTC. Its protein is CASSLRGYEQYF.

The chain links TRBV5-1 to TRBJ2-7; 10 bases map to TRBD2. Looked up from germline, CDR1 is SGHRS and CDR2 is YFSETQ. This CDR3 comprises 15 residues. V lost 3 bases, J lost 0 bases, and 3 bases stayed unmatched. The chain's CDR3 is CASSSSGSRSYEQYF. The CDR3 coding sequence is TGCGCCAGCAGCTCTAGCGGGAGTCGCTCCTACGAGCAGTACTTC.

CDR3 in amino acids: CASSPYLTSQETQYF. Written as DNA, the CDR3 is TGCGCCAGCAGCCCGTACTTAACTTCCCAAGAGACCCAGTACTTC. The chain carries TRBV5-1 and TRBJ2-5; no definite D call. The CDR3 loop spans 15 amino acids. Trimming left V 4 bases short and J 1 base short, with 14 bases between. CDR1 is SGHRS, CDR2 YFSETQ, per germline.

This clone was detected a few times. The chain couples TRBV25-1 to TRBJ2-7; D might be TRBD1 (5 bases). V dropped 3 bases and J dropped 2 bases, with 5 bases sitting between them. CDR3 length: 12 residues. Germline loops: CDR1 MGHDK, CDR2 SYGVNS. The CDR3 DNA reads TGTGCCAGCAGTGACAGGGCCTACGAGCAGTACTTC. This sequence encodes CASSDRAYEQYF.

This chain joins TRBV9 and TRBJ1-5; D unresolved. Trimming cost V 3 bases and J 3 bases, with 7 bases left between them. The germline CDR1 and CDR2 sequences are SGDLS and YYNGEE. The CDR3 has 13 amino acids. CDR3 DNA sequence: TGTGCCAGCAGCGCCGGGTTCAATCAGCCCCAGCATTTT. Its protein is CASSAGFNQPQHF.

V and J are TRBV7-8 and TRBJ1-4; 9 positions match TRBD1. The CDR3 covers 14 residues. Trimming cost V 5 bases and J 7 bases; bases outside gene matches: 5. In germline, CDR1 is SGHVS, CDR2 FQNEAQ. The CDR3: CASSEQGAGEKLFF. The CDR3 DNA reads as TGTGCCAGCAGCGAACAGGGGGCGGGTGAAAAACTGTTTTTT. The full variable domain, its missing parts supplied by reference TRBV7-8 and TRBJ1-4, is GAGVSQSPRYKVAKRGQDVALRCDPISGHVSLFWYQQALGQGPEFLTYFQNEAQLDKSGLPSDRFFAERPEGSVSTLKIQRTQQEDSAVYLCASSEQGAGEKLFFGSGTQLSVL.

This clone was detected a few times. CDR3 amino acids: CASSPLPGANVLTF. CDR3 nucleotide sequence: TGTGCCAGCAGCCCTCTCCCTGGGGCCAACGTCCTGACTTTC. This chain links TRBV13 with TRBJ2-6; no clear D. In germline, CDR1 is PRHDT, CDR2 FYEKMQ (reference sequence). The CDR3 is 14 residues long. Trimming left V 5 bases short and J 2 bases short, with 7 bases between.